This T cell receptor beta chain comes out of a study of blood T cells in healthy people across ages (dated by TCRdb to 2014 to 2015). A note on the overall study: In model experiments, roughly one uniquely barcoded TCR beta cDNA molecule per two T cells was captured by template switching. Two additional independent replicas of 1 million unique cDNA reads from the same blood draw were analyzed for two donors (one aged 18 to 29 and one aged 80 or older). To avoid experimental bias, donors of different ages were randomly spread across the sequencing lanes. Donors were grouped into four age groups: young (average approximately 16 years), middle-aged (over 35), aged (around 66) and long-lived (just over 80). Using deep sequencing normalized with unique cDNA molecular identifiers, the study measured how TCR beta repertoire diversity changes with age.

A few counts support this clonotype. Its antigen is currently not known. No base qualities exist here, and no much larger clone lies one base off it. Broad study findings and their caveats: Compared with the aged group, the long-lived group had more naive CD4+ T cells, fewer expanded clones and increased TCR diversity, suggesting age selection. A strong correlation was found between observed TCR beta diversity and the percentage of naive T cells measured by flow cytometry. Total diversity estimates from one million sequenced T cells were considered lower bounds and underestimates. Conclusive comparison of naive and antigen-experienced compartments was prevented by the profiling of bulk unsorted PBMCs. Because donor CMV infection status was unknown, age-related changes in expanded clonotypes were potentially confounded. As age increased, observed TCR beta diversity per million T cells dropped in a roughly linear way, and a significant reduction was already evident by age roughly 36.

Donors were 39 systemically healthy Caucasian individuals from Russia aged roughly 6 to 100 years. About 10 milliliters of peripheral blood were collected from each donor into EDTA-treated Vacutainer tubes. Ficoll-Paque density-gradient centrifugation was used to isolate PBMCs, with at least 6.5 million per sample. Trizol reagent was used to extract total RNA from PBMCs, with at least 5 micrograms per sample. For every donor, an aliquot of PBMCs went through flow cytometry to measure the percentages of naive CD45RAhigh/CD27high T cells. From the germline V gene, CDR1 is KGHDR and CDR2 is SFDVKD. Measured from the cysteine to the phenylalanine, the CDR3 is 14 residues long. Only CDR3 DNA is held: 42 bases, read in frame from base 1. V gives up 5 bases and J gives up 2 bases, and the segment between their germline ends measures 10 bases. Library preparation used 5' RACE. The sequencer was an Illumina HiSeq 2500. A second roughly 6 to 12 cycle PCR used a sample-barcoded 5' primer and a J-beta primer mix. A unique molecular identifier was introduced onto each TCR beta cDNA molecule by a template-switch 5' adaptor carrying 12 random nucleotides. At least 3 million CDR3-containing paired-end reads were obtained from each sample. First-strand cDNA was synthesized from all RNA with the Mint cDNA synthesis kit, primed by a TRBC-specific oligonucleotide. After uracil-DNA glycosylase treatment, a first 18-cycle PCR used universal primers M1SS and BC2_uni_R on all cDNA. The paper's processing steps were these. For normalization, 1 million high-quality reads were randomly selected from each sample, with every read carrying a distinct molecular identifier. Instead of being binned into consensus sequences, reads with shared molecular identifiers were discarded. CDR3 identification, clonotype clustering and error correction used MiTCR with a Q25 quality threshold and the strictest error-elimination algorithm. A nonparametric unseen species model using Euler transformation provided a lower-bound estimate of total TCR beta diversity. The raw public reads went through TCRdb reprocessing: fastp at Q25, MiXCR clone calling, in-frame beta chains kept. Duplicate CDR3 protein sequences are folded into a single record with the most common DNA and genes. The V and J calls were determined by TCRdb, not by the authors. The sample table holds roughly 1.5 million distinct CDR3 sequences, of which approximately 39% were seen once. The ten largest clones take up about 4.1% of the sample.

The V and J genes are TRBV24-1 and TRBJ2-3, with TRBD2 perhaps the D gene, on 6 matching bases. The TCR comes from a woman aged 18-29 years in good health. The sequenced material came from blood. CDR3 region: CATSAGVYTDTQYF. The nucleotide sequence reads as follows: TGTGCCACCAGTGCGGGAGTATACACAGATACGCAGTATTTT.